This TCR beta chain was sequenced during a study of CD8+CD57+ T cells in acquired aplastic anemia. On the study more broadly: Sorting CD4+ and CD8+ cells gave DNA averaging around 3 ug. Notes on the study in general: Researchers report that around 31 CD8+ CDR3 sequences appeared in both patients and controls. Between the patient and control groups, CD8+ Simpson's diversity did not differ significantly.

As concerns this clonotype: What it binds is unknown. One junction end does not reproduce the germline sequence, and a read error may be involved.

Germline CDR1 is SSHAT and CDR2 is FNYEAQ (reference sequence). The CDR3 loop spans 15 amino acids. Template material for TCR beta VDJ and CDR3 profiling consisted of genomic DNA. TCRdb fed the reads into MiXCR, producing one record per CDR3 protein. The data hold around 200,000 distinct CDR3 sequences, with approximately 49% observed a single time. The rearrangement links TRBV7-7 to TRBJ2-1; TRBD1 matches at 8 bases. The TCR was taken from a human donor in good health, serving as a control. The sequenced material came from sorted CD4+, CD8+, or CD8+CD57+ T cells (not recorded which) from PBMCs. CDR3 sequence: CASSPSDRVYNEQFF. In nucleotides, the CDR3 is TGTGCTAGCAGCCCTTCGGACAGGGTCTACAATGAGCAGTTCTTC.